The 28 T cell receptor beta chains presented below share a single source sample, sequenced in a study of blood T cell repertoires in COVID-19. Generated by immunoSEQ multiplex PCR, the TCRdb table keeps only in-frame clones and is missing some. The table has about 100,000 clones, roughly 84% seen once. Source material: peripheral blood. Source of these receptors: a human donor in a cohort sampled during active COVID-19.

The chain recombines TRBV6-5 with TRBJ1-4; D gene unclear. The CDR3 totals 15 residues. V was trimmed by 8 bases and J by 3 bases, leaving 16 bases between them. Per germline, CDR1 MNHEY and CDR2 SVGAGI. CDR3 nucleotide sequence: TGTGCCAGCGCGGCCTTAGGAATATCTAATGAAAAACTGTTTTTT. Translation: CASAALGISNEKLFF.

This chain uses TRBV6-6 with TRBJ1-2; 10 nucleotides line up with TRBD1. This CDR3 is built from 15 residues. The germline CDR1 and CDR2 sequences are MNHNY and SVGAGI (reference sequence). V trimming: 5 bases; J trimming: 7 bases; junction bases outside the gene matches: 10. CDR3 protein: CASSTPGQGTPGYTF. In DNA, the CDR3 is TGTGCCAGCAGTACTCCGGGACAGGGGACCCCTGGCTACACCTTC.

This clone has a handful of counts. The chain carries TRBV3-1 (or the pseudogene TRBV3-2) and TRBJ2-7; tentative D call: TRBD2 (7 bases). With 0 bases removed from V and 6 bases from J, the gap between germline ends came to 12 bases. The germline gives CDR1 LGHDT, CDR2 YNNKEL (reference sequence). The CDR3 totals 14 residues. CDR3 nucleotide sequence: TGTGCCAGCAGCCAAGATAGGGGAGGGGGCGAGCAGTACTTC. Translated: CASSQDRGGGEQYF.

The CDR3 protein is CASSTGTSVVDEQFF. The CDR3 bases are TGTGCCAGCAGCACCGGGACTAGCGTAGTAGATGAGCAGTTCTTC. V gene TRBV9 combines with J gene TRBJ2-1, with 10 bases lining up with TRBD2. This CDR3 has 15 amino acids. Unmatched junction bases numbered 9, after V lost 4 bases and J lost 8 bases. Germline-derived CDR1 and CDR2 are SGDLS and YYNGEE.

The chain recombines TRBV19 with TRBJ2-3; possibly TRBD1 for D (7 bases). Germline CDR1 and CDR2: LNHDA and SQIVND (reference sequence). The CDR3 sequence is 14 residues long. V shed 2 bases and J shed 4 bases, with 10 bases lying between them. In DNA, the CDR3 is TGTGCCAGTAGTATACAGGGGGGCGCAGATACGCAGTATTTT. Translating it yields CASSIQGGADTQYF.

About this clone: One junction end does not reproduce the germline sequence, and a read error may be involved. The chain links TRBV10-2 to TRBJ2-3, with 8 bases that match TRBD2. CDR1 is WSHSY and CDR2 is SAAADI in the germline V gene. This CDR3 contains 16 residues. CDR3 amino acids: CTSRPSGSGGEGTQYF. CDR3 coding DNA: TGCACCAGCCGCCCCTCCGGGAGCGGGGGAGAGGGAACGCAGTATTTT.

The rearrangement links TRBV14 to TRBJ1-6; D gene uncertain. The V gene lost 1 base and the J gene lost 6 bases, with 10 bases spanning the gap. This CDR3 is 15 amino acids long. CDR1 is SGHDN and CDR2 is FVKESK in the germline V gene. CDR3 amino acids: CASSQVHTGNSPLHF. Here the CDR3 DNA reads TGTGCCAGCAGCCAAGTGCACACGGGTAATTCACCCCTCCACTTT. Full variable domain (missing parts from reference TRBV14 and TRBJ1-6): EAGVTQFPSHSVIEKGQTVTLRCDPISGHDNLYWYRRVMGKEIKFLLHFVKESKQDESGMPNNRFLAERTGGTYSTLKVQPAELEDSGVYFCASSQVHTGNSPLHFGNGTRLTVT.

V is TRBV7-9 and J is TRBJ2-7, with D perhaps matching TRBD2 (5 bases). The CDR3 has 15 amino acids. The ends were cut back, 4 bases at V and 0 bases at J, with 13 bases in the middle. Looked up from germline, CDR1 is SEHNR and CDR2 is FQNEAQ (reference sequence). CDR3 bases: TGTGCCAGCAGCTCTCTCTCCGGAGGCTCCTACGAGCAGTACTTC. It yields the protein CASSSLSGGSYEQYF.

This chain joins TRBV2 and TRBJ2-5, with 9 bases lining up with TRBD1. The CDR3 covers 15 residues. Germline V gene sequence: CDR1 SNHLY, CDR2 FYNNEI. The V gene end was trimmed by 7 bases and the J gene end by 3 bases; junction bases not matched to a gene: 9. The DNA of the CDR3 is TGTGCCAGCAACCACCAGGGACAGGGAAAAGAGACCCAGTACTTC. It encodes CASNHQGQGKETQYF.

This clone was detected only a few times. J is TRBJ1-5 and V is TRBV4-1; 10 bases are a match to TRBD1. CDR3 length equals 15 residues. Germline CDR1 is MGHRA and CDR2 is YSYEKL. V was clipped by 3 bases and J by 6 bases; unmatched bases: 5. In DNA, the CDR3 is TGCGCCAGCAGCCAGACTAGACAGGGGGCTCAGCCCCAGCATTTT. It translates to CASSQTRQGAQPQHF.

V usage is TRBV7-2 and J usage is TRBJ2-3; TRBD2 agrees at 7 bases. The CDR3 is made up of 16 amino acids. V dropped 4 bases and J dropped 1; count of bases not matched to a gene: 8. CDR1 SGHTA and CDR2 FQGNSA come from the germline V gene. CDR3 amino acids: CASSSSWGGGTDTQYF. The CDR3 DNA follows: TGTGCCAGCAGCTCTTCCTGGGGAGGGGGCACAGATACGCAGTATTTT.

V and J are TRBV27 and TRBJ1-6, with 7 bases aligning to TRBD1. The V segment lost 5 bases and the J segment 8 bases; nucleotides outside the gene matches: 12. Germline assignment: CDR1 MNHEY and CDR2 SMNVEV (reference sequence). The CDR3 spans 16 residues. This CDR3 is CASSQEGGERYSPLHF. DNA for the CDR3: TGTGCCAGCAGTCAAGAAGGGGGCGAGAGATATTCACCCCTCCACTTT.

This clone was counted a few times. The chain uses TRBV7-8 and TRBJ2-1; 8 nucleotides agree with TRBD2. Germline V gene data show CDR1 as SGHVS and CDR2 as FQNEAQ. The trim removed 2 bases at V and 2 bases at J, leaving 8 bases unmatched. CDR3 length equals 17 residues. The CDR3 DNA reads TGTGCCAGCAGCTTAAGTGTGAGCGGGAGTCCCTACAATGAGCAGTTCTTC. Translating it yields CASSLSVSGSPYNEQFF.

The CDR3 DNA sequence: TGTGCCAGCAGACGGGTTGCTGGGGCCAACGTCCTGACTTTC. This sequence encodes CASRRVAGANVLTF. J is TRBJ2-6 and V is TRBV2; D is uncertain. The germline V and J ends were trimmed by 6 bases and 2 bases, with 8 bases remaining between them. The germline gives CDR1 SNHLY, CDR2 FYNNEI. This CDR3 has 14 residues.

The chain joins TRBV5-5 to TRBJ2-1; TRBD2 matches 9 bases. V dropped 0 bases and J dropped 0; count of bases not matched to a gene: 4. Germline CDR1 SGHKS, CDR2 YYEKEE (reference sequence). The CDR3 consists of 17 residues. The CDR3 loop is CASSLGLAGSSYNEQFF. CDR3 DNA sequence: TGTGCCAGCAGCTTGGGGCTAGCGGGGAGCTCCTACAATGAGCAGTTCTTC.

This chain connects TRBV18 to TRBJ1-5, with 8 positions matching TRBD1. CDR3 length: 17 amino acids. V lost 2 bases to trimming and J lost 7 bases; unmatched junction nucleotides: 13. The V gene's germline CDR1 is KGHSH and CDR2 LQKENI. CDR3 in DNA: TGTGCCAGCTCACCATCCGGACAGGGAGGAGTAGGGCAGCCCCAGCATTTT. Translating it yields CASSPSGQGGVGQPQHF.

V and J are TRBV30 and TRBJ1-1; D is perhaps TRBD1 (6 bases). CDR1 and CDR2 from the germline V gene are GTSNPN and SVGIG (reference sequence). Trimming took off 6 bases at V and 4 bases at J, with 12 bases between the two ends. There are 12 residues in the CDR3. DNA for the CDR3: TGTGCCTGCAACAGGGCTGGCACTGAAGCTTTCTTT. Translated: CACNRAGTEAFF.

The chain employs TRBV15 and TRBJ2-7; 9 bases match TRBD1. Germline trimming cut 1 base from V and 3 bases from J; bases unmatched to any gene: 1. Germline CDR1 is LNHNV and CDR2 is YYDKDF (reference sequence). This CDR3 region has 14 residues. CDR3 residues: CATSRAGQGYEQYF. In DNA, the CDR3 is TGTGCCACCAGCAGAGCGGGACAGGGCTACGAGCAGTACTTC.

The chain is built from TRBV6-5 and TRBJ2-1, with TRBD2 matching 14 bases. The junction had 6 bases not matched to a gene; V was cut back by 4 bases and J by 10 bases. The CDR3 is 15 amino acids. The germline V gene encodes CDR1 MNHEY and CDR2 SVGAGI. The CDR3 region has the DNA TGTGCCAGCAGTTTGGGACTAGCGGGAGTGGTGGAGCAGTTCTTC. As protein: CASSLGLAGVVEQFF.

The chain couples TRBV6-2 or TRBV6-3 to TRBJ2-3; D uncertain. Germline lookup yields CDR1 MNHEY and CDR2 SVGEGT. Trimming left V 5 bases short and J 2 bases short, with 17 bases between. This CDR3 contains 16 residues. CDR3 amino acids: CASSPLGLSPTDTQYF. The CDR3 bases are TGTGCCAGCAGTCCCTTGGGCCTTAGTCCCACAGATACGCAGTATTTT.

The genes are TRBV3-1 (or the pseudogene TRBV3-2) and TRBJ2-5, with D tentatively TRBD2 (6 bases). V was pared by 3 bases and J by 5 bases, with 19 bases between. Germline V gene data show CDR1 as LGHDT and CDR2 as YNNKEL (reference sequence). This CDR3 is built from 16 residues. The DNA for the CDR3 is TGTGCCAGCAGCCAGGACCTAGTCGGGGGTCGGGAGACCCAGTACTTC. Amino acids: CASSQDLVGGRETQYF.

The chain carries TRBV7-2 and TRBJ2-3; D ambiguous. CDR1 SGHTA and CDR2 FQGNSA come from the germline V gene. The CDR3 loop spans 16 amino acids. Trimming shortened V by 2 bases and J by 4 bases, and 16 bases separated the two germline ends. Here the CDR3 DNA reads TGTGCCAGCAGCTTAAGAGGAACCTCAGTGGCAGATACGCAGTATTTT. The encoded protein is CASSLRGTSVADTQYF.

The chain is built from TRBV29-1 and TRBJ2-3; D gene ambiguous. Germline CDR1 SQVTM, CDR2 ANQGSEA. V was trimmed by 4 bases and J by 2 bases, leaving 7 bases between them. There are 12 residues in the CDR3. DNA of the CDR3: TGCAGCGTTGGACAAAACACAGATACGCAGTATTTT. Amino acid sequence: CSVGQNTDTQYF.

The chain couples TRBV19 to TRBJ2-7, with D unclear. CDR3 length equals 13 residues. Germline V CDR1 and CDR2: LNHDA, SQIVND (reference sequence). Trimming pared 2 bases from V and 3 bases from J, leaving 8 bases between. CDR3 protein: CASSIRHYYEQYF. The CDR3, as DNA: TGTGCCAGTAGTATAAGACATTACTACGAGCAGTACTTC.

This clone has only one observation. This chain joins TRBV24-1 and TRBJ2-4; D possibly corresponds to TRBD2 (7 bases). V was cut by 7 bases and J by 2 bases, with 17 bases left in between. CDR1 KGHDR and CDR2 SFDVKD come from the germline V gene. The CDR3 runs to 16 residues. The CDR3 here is CATSLGGGLTKNIQYF. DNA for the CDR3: TGTGCCACCAGCCTTGGGGGGGGCTTAACCAAAAACATTCAGTACTTC.

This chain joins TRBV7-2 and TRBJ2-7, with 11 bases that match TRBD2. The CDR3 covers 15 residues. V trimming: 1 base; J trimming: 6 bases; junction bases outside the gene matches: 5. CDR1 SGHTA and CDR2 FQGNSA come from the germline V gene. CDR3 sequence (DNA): TGTGCCAGCAGCTTAGATAGCGGGAGGGCCACCGAGCAGTACTTC. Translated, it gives CASSLDSGRATEQYF.

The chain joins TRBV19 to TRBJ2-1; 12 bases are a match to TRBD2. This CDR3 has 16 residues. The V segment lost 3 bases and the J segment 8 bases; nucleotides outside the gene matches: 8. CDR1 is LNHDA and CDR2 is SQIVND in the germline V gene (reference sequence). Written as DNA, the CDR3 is TGTGCCAGTAGTATGACTAGCGGGAGATCCCATGATGAGCAGTTCTTC. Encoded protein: CASSMTSGRSHDEQFF. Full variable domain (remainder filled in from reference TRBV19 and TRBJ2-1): DGGITQSPKYLFRKEGQNVTLSCEQNLNHDAMYWYRQDPGQGLRLIYYSQIVNDFQKGDIAEGYSVSREKKESFPLTVTSAQKNPTAFYLCASSMTSGRSHDEQFFGPGTRLTVL.

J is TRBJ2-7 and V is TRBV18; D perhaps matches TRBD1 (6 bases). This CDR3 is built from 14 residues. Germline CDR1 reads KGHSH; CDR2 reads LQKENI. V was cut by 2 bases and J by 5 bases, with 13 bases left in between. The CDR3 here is CASSPFEQGDEQYF. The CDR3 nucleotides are TGTGCCAGCTCACCATTTGAACAGGGCGACGAGCAGTACTTC. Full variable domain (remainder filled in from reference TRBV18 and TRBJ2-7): NAGVMQNPRHLVRRRGQEARLRCSPMKGHSHVYWYRQLPEEGLKFMVYLQKENIIDESGMPKERFSAEFPKEGPSILRIQQVVRGDSAAYFCASSPFEQGDEQYFGPGTRLTVT.